This T cell receptor (beta chain) derives from a study of Ad26.COV2.S vaccination and SARS-CoV-2 variants. Overall study context: Intramuscularly, Ad26.COV2.S was given either once or twice, 56 days apart.

CDR3 size: 11 residues. Trimming took off 3 bases at V and 0 bases at J, with 3 bases between the two ends. Germline CDR1 GTSNPN, CDR2 SVGIG (reference sequence). Broader study findings: Whether participants received vaccine or placebo, their non-spike TCR breadth was similar.

The data were produced by immunoSEQ multiplex PCR, yet TCRdb's version contains in-frame clones alone and is incomplete. The top ten hold about 3.4% of the sample, which has hundreds of thousands of clones, around 87% seen once. The treatment is: 15 to 20 received Ad26.COV2.S at low or high dose, single or two shots; 5 received placebo; per-sample allocation not given. All samples were drawn on day 63, counting from the first vaccine or placebo injection. In Boston, the donor was an adult between 18-55 years of age. A single count supports this clone. Its antigen is as yet unknown. The same CDR3 is also encoded by other DNA sequences in this sample.

Material: peripheral blood, obtained in a trial of Ad26.COV2.S vaccine versus placebo. The V and J genes are TRBV30 and TRBJ2-7; D gene ambiguous. This clonotype originated in a person aged 18-65 years who received the Ad26.COV2.S COVID-19 vaccine or a placebo. The CDR3 sequence is CAWSGSYEQYF. Written as DNA, the CDR3 is TGTGCCTGGAGCGGCTCCTACGAGCAGTACTTC.